The next 21 T cell receptor beta chains were all read from a single sample in a study of metastatic and nonmetastatic thyroid tumors. Before thyroid surgery, none of the patients had received any treatment. TCRdb re-called clones via MiXCR from the PCR reads. The repertoire has about 93,000 clones, less than 10% of them found once; the top ten carry 8.8%. Sequencing was done on a sample of blood. The receptors were sampled from a female donor with papillary thyroid cancer or a benign thyroid nodule (not recorded which). Some clones in this sample may be carry-over from other donors' samples.

This clone appeared many times. The chain couples TRBV9 to TRBJ2-3, with TRBD2 identical over 8 bases. The junction had 20 bases not matched to a gene; V was cut back by 3 bases and J by 2 bases. CDR3 length: 20 residues. Germline V gene lookup returns CDR1 SGDLS and CDR2 YYNGEE. In DNA form, the CDR3 reads TGTGCCAGCAGCGATTCCCTTATGATAGCGGGGAACCACCCCACAGATACGCAGTATTTT. Translated, it gives CASSDSLMIAGNHPTDTQYF.

This clone was counted many times. A clone one base away is much larger, so this may be a read error. The chain carries TRBV20-1 and TRBJ1-2; D is unclear. The ends were cut back, 1 base at V and 4 bases at J, with 13 bases in the middle. This CDR3 contains 14 residues. Germline CDR1 and CDR2: DFQATT and SNEGSKA (reference sequence). For the CDR3, the DNA is TGCAGTGCTAGAGGGTCCGGATCCGCCTATGGCTACACCTTC. This gives the protein CSARGSGSAYGYTF.

This clone showed up many times. The gene calls are TRBV20-1 and TRBJ2-7, with 9 bases identical to TRBD2. The ends lost 0 bases at V and 2 bases at J; junction bases unmatched: 5. The CDR3 consists of 15 residues. The V gene's germline CDR1 is DFQATT and CDR2 SNEGSKA (reference sequence). This chain's CDR3 is CSARDRRGGAYEQYF. The CDR3 DNA follows: TGCAGTGCTAGAGATCGGCGCGGGGGGGCCTACGAGCAGTACTTC.

The CDR3 protein is CATSDSGTGAGWTQYF. Written as DNA, the CDR3 is TGTGCCACCAGTGACTCCGGGACAGGGGCCGGTTGGACCCAGTACTTC. This chain links TRBV24-1 with TRBJ2-5, with 10 bases identical to TRBD1. Trimming removed 4 bases from V and 7 bases from J; junction bases left unmatched: 11. There are 16 residues in the CDR3. Germline CDR1 is KGHDR and CDR2 is SFDVKD.

This clone was observed at least ten times. The chain recombines TRBV18 with TRBJ1-5, with unresolved D. Germline CDR1 KGHSH, CDR2 LQKENI. The CDR3 loop spans 14 amino acids. The V gene lost 2 bases and the J gene lost 7 bases, with 12 bases spanning the gap. The CDR3 coding sequence is TGTGCCAGCTCACCAATCGTCGACATCCAGCCCCAGCATTTT. Amino acid sequence: CASSPIVDIQPQHF.

This clone was seen many times. The chain carries TRBV20-1 and TRBJ1-6; possible D gene TRBD1, 5 bases. There are 15 residues in the CDR3. Germline loops: CDR1 DFQATT, CDR2 SNEGSKA (reference sequence). Trimming took 0 bases from V and 7 from J, leaving 13 bases between them. Here the CDR3 DNA reads TGCAGTGCTAGAGATACAGGATTCGGGAATTCACCCCTCCACTTT. Its protein is CSARDTGFGNSPLHF.

This clone was picked up many times. The chain has TRBV27 and TRBJ2-7, with TRBD2 matching 7 bases. Germline CDR1 is MNHEY and CDR2 is SMNVEV (reference sequence). V lost 0 bases and J lost 4; bases outside the gene matches: 6. The CDR3 has 15 residues. The chain's CDR3 is CASSLSWGGKYEQYF. CDR3 bases: TGTGCCAGCAGTTTATCATGGGGGGGGAAGTACGAGCAGTACTTC.

This clone was observed many times. Distinct nucleotide sequences in the sample also encode this CDR3. The rearrangement links TRBV6-1 to TRBJ2-5, with D perhaps being TRBD1 or TRBD2 (7 bases each). The CDR3 spans 14 residues. The germline CDR1 and CDR2 sequences are MNHNS and SASEGT. Trimming pared 5 bases from V and 7 bases from J, leaving 17 bases between. The CDR3 is CASSPRGGDSTQYF. Written as DNA, the CDR3 is TGTGCCAGCAGTCCCAGGGGGGGCGATTCGACCCAGTACTTC.

The gene calls are TRBV20-1 and TRBJ2-1, with 12 bases identical to TRBD2. The CDR3 is 15 residues long. Trimming cost V 3 bases and J 7 bases; bases outside gene matches: 7. Germline V gene lookup returns CDR1 DFQATT and CDR2 SNEGSKA (reference sequence). The CDR3 spells CSASLTSGGLNEQFF. The CDR3 region has the DNA TGCAGTGCTAGCCTGACTAGCGGGGGCTTGAATGAGCAGTTCTTC.

This clone was counted at least ten times. This chain uses TRBV19 with TRBJ1-2; weak D call: TRBD1 (6 bases). CDR3 length equals 14 residues. CDR1 is LNHDA, CDR2 SQIVND, per germline (reference sequence). The V gene lost 7 bases and the J gene lost 5 bases, with 17 bases spanning the gap. The CDR3 loop is CASTEGDKTYGYTF. The CDR3 bases are TGTGCCAGTACGGAAGGGGACAAAACATATGGCTACACCTTC.

This clone was counted ten times or more. The identical CDR3 is also encoded by other nucleotide sequences in the sample. CDR3 bases: TGTGCCAGCTCACCAGGAACTAATGAAAAACTGTTTTTT. Protein product: CASSPGTNEKLFF. V is TRBV18 and J is TRBJ1-4; D gene ambiguous. Trimming took off 2 bases at V and 1 base at J, with 2 bases between the two ends. CDR3 size: 13 residues. Germline loops: CDR1 KGHSH, CDR2 LQKENI. Complete variable domain (other parts from reference TRBV18 and TRBJ1-4): NAGVMQNPRHLVRRRGQEARLRCSPMKGHSHVYWYRQLPEEGLKFMVYLQKENIIDESGMPKERFSAEFPKEGPSILRIQQVVRGDSAAYFCASSPGTNEKLFFGSGTQLSVL.

In the case of this clone: A read error is possible here, since a much larger clone lies one base away. Other DNA sequences in the sample encode the same CDR3. This rearrangement joins TRBV2 to TRBJ2-5; perhaps TRBD2 as D (5 bases). Germline V gives CDR1 SNHLY, CDR2 FYNNEI. The CDR3 totals 13 residues. The CDR3 region has the DNA TGTGCCAGCATCTTGAGAACCGGGGAGACACAGTACTTC. Protein product: CASILRTGETQYF.

This clone was seen many times. Other DNA sequences from this sample encode an identical CDR3 as well. This chain uses TRBV28 with TRBJ2-5, with D unclear. V lost 2 bases, J lost 4 bases, and 2 bases lay in between. The CDR3 sequence is 11 residues long. CDR1 MDHEN and CDR2 SYDVKM come from the germline V gene. CDR3 DNA: TGTGCCAGCAGTTTAGGAGAGACCCAGTACTTC. This gives the protein CASSLGETQYF.

This clone was counted many times. V gene TRBV20-1 combines with J gene TRBJ1-3, with D perhaps matching TRBD1 (5 bases). The CDR3 is 15 amino acids. V was trimmed by 0 bases and J by 0 bases, leaving 9 bases between them. Germline V gives CDR1 DFQATT, CDR2 SNEGSKA (reference sequence). CDR3 DNA sequence: TGCAGTGCTAGAGATTTAAGGGGCTCTGGAAACACCATATATTTT. Amino acid sequence: CSARDLRGSGNTIYF.

There are many counts of this clone. The chain carries TRBV7-2 and TRBJ2-3; 15 bases fit TRBD2. The CDR3 loop spans 16 amino acids. The germline V gene has CDR1 SGHTA and CDR2 FQGNSA. Trimming cost V 5 bases and J 6 bases; bases outside gene matches: 6. The CDR3 protein is CASSHGLAGGLDTQYF. The CDR3 nucleotides are TGTGCCAGCAGCCACGGACTAGCGGGGGGGCTCGATACGCAGTATTTT.

This clone appeared many times. The V call is TRBV5-1, the J call TRBJ2-1; maybe TRBD2 (6 bases). In germline, CDR1 is SGHRS, CDR2 YFSETQ. This CDR3 is built from 16 residues. V shed 5 bases and J shed 3 bases, with 18 bases lying between them. The CDR3 loop reads CASRNPLRTIYNEQFF. The CDR3 DNA is TGCGCCAGCAGAAACCCCCTCCGGACTATCTACAATGAGCAGTTCTTC.

This clone was seen at least ten times. V gene TRBV30 combines with J gene TRBJ2-5; maybe TRBD1 (6 bases). Germline V gives CDR1 GTSNPN, CDR2 SVGIG (reference sequence). V lost 2 bases and J lost 5, with 12 bases in between. The CDR3 has 13 amino acids. Written as DNA, the CDR3 is TGTGCCTGGAGTCAGGGGCCCTGGGAGACCCAGTACTTC. Translation: CAWSQGPWETQYF.

In its sample, this clone was seen many times. J is TRBJ1-1 and V is TRBV15, with TRBD1 as a possible D gene (5 bases). Germline V gene data show CDR1 as LNHNV and CDR2 as YYDKDF (reference sequence). The CDR3 consists of 15 residues. V lost 5 bases to trimming and J lost 4 bases, with 17 bases between them. The CDR3, as DNA: TGTGCCACCAGCGCGCCCGGGACTTGGGGCACTGAAGCTTTCTTT. Translating gives CATSAPGTWGTEAFF.

This clone was observed at least ten times. The chain links TRBV10-1 to TRBJ2-2, with 10 bases identical to TRBD2. V was pared by 4 bases and J by 1 base, with 0 bases of the junction left unmatched. The length of the CDR3 is 15 residues. Germline V gene sequence: CDR1 WNHNN, CDR2 SYGVQD (reference sequence). In nucleotides, the CDR3 is TGCGCCAGCAGTGGGACTAGCGGGAACACCGGGGAGCTGTTTTTT. This gives the protein CASSGTSGNTGELFF.

This clone was observed many times. This chain connects TRBV7-3 to TRBJ2-3, with D perhaps matching TRBD1 (5 bases). This CDR3 has 16 amino acids. Trimming cost V 2 bases and J 4 bases, with 16 bases left between them. Looked up from germline, CDR1 is SGHTA and CDR2 is FQGTGA. The CDR3 loop reads CASSLLGVSVADTQYF. As DNA, the CDR3 is TGTGCCAGCAGCTTACTAGGGGTGAGCGTGGCAGATACGCAGTATTTT.

Many counts were recorded for this clone. This chain uses TRBV5-6 with TRBJ1-6, with unresolved D. Germline V gene sequence: CDR1 SGHDT, CDR2 YYEEEE. The CDR3 covers 12 residues. Trimming stripped 5 bases from V and 4 bases from J, with 4 bases between. CDR3 in amino acids: CASRGYNSPLHF. The CDR3 nucleotides are TGTGCCAGCAGGGGGTATAATTCACCCCTCCACTTT.